What follows are 14 T cell receptor beta chains derived from one specimen sequenced in a study of blood T cell repertoires in COVID-19. Data came from immunoSEQ multiplex PCR; TCRdb stores just in-frame clones and leaves some out. Of 200,000 to 250,000 clones detected, roughly 90% appear once; the ten largest clones hold 0.82%. The sample comprised peripheral blood. These receptors were taken from a man aged 60 to 69 with COVID-19, enrolled during active disease.

The V and J genes are TRBV12-3 or TRBV12-4 and TRBJ2-7; D is uncertain. The CDR3 has 12 amino acids. V shed 0 bases and J shed 7 bases, with 7 bases lying between them. CDR3 protein: CASSLAWLEQYF. CDR3 nucleotides: TGTGCCAGCAGTTTAGCCTGGCTGGAGCAGTACTTC.

The chain is built from TRBV4-1 and TRBJ1-5; D might be TRBD1 (6 bases). The CDR3 contains 16 residues. The V end lost 0 bases, the J end lost 6 bases, and 15 bases lay between the germline ends. Germline CDR1 MGHRA, CDR2 YSYEKL. CDR3 nucleotide sequence: TGCGCCAGCAGCCAAGATCAACAGGGACGGGGTCAGCCCCAGCATTTT. It specifies CASSQDQQGRGQPQHF.

This sequence joins TRBV19 and TRBJ2-1; the D gene is possibly TRBD2 (5 bases). This CDR3 region has 15 residues. CDR1 and CDR2 (germline): LNHDA, SQIVND (reference sequence). With 7 bases removed from V and 7 bases from J, the gap between germline ends came to 20 bases. The DNA for the CDR3 is TGTGCCAGTAAGGACCTGGGGAGATTCAATAATGAGCAGTTCTTC. It codes for CASKDLGRFNNEQFF.

The V call is TRBV19, the J call TRBJ1-5; perhaps TRBD1 as D (5 bases). In germline, CDR1 is LNHDA, CDR2 SQIVND (reference sequence). CDR3 size: 14 residues. The germline V and J ends were trimmed by 2 bases and 4 bases, with 9 bases remaining between them. The CDR3 nucleotides are TGTGCCAGTAGTATAAAGGGGAAGAATCAGCCCCAGCATTTT. Protein sequence: CASSIKGKNQPQHF.

In its sample, this clone was seen a few times. The chain recombines TRBV25-1 with TRBJ2-6; no reliable D call. Germline V gene data show CDR1 as MGHDK and CDR2 as SYGVNS. The CDR3 has 13 residues. V lost 4 bases, J lost 3 bases, and 4 bases lay in between. This chain's CDR3 is CASSVHGANVLTF. DNA for the CDR3: TGTGCCAGCAGTGTCCATGGGGCCAACGTCCTGACTTTC.

CDR3 amino acids: CASNPSRSYNEQFF. The CDR3 coding sequence is TGTGCCAGCAATCCTAGTAGGTCCTACAATGAGCAGTTCTTC. V is TRBV2 and J is TRBJ2-1, with D uncertain. This CDR3 spans 14 amino acids. The V end was cut by 7 bases, the J end by 1 base, with 11 bases between. The germline V gene encodes CDR1 SNHLY and CDR2 FYNNEI.

The chain carries TRBV6-6 and TRBJ2-7, with 8 nucleotides matching TRBD1. This CDR3 region has 15 residues. Per germline, CDR1 MNHNY and CDR2 SVGAGI (reference sequence). J gave up 5 bases and V 7 bases, and 13 bases lay outside the gene matches. The CDR3 loop is CASTNSGRGLNEQYF. CDR3 in DNA: TGTGCCAGCACCAACTCGGGCAGGGGGCTGAACGAGCAGTACTTC.

The rearrangement uses TRBV3-1 (or the pseudogene TRBV3-2) and TRBJ1-3; possible D gene TRBD1, 6 bases. This CDR3 has 16 amino acids. V shed 4 bases and J shed 4 bases, with 17 bases lying between them. Germline-derived CDR1 and CDR2 are LGHDT and YNNKEL (reference sequence). The DNA of the CDR3 is TGTGCCAGCAGCCCTTCCCGTCGGGGGGCGGGAAACACCATATATTTT. This codes for CASSPSRRGAGNTIYF.

The gene calls are TRBV11-3 and TRBJ1-4; 8 bases are shared with TRBD1. The V and J ends lost 1 base and 5 bases, in that order; junction bases with no gene match: 6. The CDR3 length is 16 residues. Per germline, CDR1 SGHNT and CDR2 YENEEA. The CDR3: CASSLVPRGQNEKLFF. Here the CDR3 DNA reads TGTGCCAGCAGCTTAGTCCCCAGGGGGCAAAATGAAAAACTGTTTTTT.

This clone was found once. This chain joins TRBV5-1 and TRBJ2-1; TRBD1 agrees at 7 bases. Unmatched junction bases numbered 2, after V lost 0 bases and J lost 2 bases. This CDR3 spans 15 amino acids. Germline loops: CDR1 SGHRS, CDR2 YFSETQ. The CDR3 loop reads CASSLEGGPYNEQFF. CDR3 coding DNA: TGCGCCAGCAGCTTGGAAGGGGGCCCCTACAATGAGCAGTTCTTC.

The chain couples TRBV15 to TRBJ2-1; possibly TRBD1 for D (5 bases). The CDR3 spans 15 residues. Trimming took off 0 bases at V and 0 bases at J, with 6 bases between the two ends. Germline V gene lookup returns CDR1 LNHNV and CDR2 YYDKDF (reference sequence). The CDR3 region is CATSRDRASYNEQFF. As DNA, the CDR3 is TGTGCCACCAGCAGAGACAGGGCCTCCTACAATGAGCAGTTCTTC.

The chain carries TRBV7-2 and TRBJ2-7; 16 bases are shared with TRBD2. Germline loops: CDR1 SGHTA, CDR2 FQGNSA. Trimming cost V 7 bases and J 0 bases; bases outside gene matches: 3. The CDR3 is 16 amino acids. The CDR3 DNA is TGTGCCAGCACCGGGACTAGCGGGAGGGCCTCCTACGAGCAGTACTTC. It codes for CASTGTSGRASYEQYF.

The gene calls are TRBV2 and TRBJ1-3; D is undetermined. Germline V gene data show CDR1 as SNHLY and CDR2 as FYNNEI. The germline V and J ends were trimmed by 5 bases and 0 bases, with 14 bases remaining between them. The CDR3 has 16 residues. The CDR3 protein is CASSSLPHRSGNTIYF. CDR3 bases: TGTGCCAGCAGTTCCCTCCCACACCGCTCTGGAAACACCATATATTTT.

The CDR3 DNA reads TGTGCCAGCAGCCAAGAGGCGGCCAGGGGACAATCACCCCTCCACTTT. Encoded protein: CASSQEAARGQSPLHF. The gene calls are TRBV3-1 (or the pseudogene TRBV3-2) and TRBJ1-6; possibly TRBD1 for D (6 bases). The CDR3 length is 16 residues. The V end was cut by 0 bases, the J end by 10 bases, with 16 bases between. CDR1 and CDR2 from the germline V gene are LGHDT and YNNKEL (reference sequence).